Described below is a single T cell receptor beta chain sequence and its context. The sample comes from a study of OX40 agonist ivuxolimab in advanced cancers. The overall study: An agonistic human IgG2 monoclonal antibody against OX40 (CD134) was given.

The germline V gene encodes CDR1 SGHDN and CDR2 FVKESK. The V and J ends lost 1 base and 0 bases respectively, with 7 bases between them. The CDR3 totals 15 residues. Measured with immunoSEQ multiplex PCR; TCRdb has only the in-frame clones, and not every one. The profile shows approximately 23,000 clones, 86% of them singletons. This receptor was taken from an adult with an advanced solid tumor such as melanoma, head and neck, liver or kidney cancer. The sample in question was CD4+ or CD8+ T cells sorted from blood, obtained in a trial of the OX40 agonist ivuxolimab. The chain carries TRBV14 and TRBJ2-1, with D perhaps matching TRBD1 (5 bases). For the CDR3, the DNA is TGTGCCAGCAGCCAAGGCAGGGCCTCCTACAATGAGCAGTTCTTC. This gives the protein CASSQGRASYNEQFF.